Below are 18 T cell receptor beta chains sequenced from a single sample in a study of OX40 agonist ivuxolimab in advanced cancers. TCRdb keeps only in-frame clones here, not all; method: immunoSEQ multiplex PCR. The sample comprises roughly 58,000 clones, over 90% of which are singletons, and under 20% rests with the top ten. The sample in question was CD4+ or CD8+ T cells sorted from blood, obtained in a trial of the OX40 agonist ivuxolimab. Receptors were obtained from an adult with an advanced solid tumor such as melanoma, head and neck, liver or kidney cancer.

This clone was counted a single time. The chain carries TRBV4-1 and TRBJ2-1; 9 nucleotides line up with TRBD2. The germline gives CDR1 MGHRA, CDR2 YSYEKL. This CDR3 is 14 amino acids long. The V segment lost 6 bases and the J segment 1 base; nucleotides outside the gene matches: 1. The CDR3 DNA reads as TGCGCCAGCAGGCGGGAGGGGTCCTACAATGAGCAGTTCTTC. Its protein is CASRREGSYNEQFF.

The chain links TRBV27 to TRBJ1-1, with D perhaps matching TRBD1 (5 bases). CDR3 length: 15 residues. Trimming stripped 8 bases from V and 0 bases from J, with 16 bases between. CDR1 is MNHEY and CDR2 is SMNVEV in the germline V gene (reference sequence). The CDR3 here is CASHALRGLNTEAFF. The CDR3 DNA follows: TGTGCCAGCCACGCTCTTAGGGGCCTGAACACTGAAGCTTTCTTT.

The chain uses TRBV6-1 and TRBJ1-1; D call uncertain. Germline values: CDR1 MNHNS, CDR2 SASEGT. Deletions cut 4 bases from V and 0 bases from J, with 9 bases between. This CDR3 spans 14 amino acids. CDR3 in amino acids: CASSGPTLNTEAFF. The CDR3 DNA is TGTGCCAGCAGTGGGCCGACCCTGAACACTGAAGCTTTCTTT.

The V call is TRBV7-8, the J call TRBJ2-7, with 9 positions matching TRBD2. From germline, CDR1 is SGHVS and CDR2 FQNEAQ. This CDR3 is 15 amino acids long. V lost 1 base, J lost 3 bases, and 4 bases stayed unmatched. CDR3 sequence (DNA): TGTGCCAGCAGCTTAGGGCGGGAGGGTTTCTACGAGCAGTACTTC. Its translation: CASSLGREGFYEQYF. Complete variable domain (other parts from reference TRBV7-8 and TRBJ2-7): GAGVSQSPRYKVAKRGQDVALRCDPISGHVSLFWYQQALGQGPEFLTYFQNEAQLDKSGLPSDRFFAERPEGSVSTLKIQRTQQEDSAVYLCASSLGREGFYEQYFGPGTRLTVT.

The chain recombines TRBV6-6 with TRBJ2-1; maybe TRBD2 (7 bases). The CDR3 has 15 amino acids. The V gene lost 2 bases and the J gene lost 8 bases, with 16 bases spanning the gap. Germline loops: CDR1 MNHNY, CDR2 SVGAGI (reference sequence). CDR3 DNA: TGTGCCAGCAGTTACACTCTGACGGGGGGCGATGAGCAGTTCTTC. It translates to CASSYTLTGGDEQFF.

V is TRBV25-1 and J is TRBJ2-2, with a tentative D call TRBD2 (5 bases). Trimming cost V 4 bases and J 1 base, with 19 bases left between them. The CDR3 consists of 18 residues. Germline V CDR1 and CDR2: MGHDK, SYGVNS. In DNA form, the CDR3 reads TGTGCCAGCAGTGTCACAGACAACAGCGGACTGAACACCGGGGAGCTGTTTTTT. This sequence encodes CASSVTDNSGLNTGELFF.

The chain carries TRBV28 and TRBJ2-7, with D perhaps matching TRBD2 (5 bases). V was clipped by 11 bases and J by 1 base, with 15 bases between them. Per germline, CDR1 MDHEN and CDR2 SYDVKM. This CDR3 has 13 amino acids. CDR3 loop: CAVRGIQSYEQYF. The CDR3 nucleotides are TGTGCCGTCCGAGGGATCCAGTCCTACGAGCAGTACTTC.

This clone was recorded once. V usage is TRBV6-5 and J usage is TRBJ2-1, with a weak D call TRBD2 (6 bases). Germline CDR1 and CDR2: MNHEY and SVGAGI. This CDR3 is built from 16 residues. Trimming cost V 4 bases and J 2 bases, with 15 bases left between them. CDR3 sequence (DNA): TGTGCCAGCAGTTCCTCCGCCGGGACTGCCTACAATGAGCAGTTCTTC. Its translation: CASSSSAGTAYNEQFF.

This rearrangement joins TRBV13 to TRBJ1-2; perhaps TRBD1 as D (6 bases). The length of the CDR3 is 14 residues. The germline gives CDR1 PRHDT, CDR2 FYEKMQ (reference sequence). V lost 3 bases to trimming and J lost 5 bases, with 13 bases between them. The CDR3 nucleotides read TGTGCCAGCAGCTTCGGGACATCAGAATATGGCTACACCTTC. Encoded protein: CASSFGTSEYGYTF.

This chain uses TRBV5-4 with TRBJ2-7, with a possible D match to TRBD1 (5 bases). Germline values: CDR1 SGHNT, CDR2 YYREEE (reference sequence). V lost 0 bases to trimming and J lost 5 bases, with 15 bases between them. The CDR3 has 15 residues. The CDR3 coding sequence is TGTGCCAGCAGCTTGGCCCCGGGCAGGGCTCACGAGCAGTACTTC. As protein: CASSLAPGRAHEQYF. The full variable domain, its missing parts supplied by reference TRBV5-4 and TRBJ2-7, is ETGVTQSPTHLIKTRGQQVTLRCSSQSGHNTVSWYQQALGQGPQFIFQYYREEENGRGNFPPRFSGLQFPNYSSELNVNALELDDSALYLCASSLAPGRAHEQYFGPGTRLTVT.

The chain links TRBV27 to TRBJ2-1; D perhaps matches TRBD1 (5 bases). The length of the CDR3 is 13 residues. Germline V gives CDR1 MNHEY, CDR2 SMNVEV (reference sequence). Deletions cut 0 bases from V and 7 bases from J, with 7 bases between. Here the CDR3 DNA reads TGTGCCAGCAGTTTATCCAGGGTTAATGAGCAGTTCTTC. It is translated as CASSLSRVNEQFF.

V usage is TRBV6-8 and J usage is TRBJ1-2; D gene unclear. Trimming took off 3 bases at V and 8 bases at J, with 16 bases between the two ends. CDR1 is MNHGY and CDR2 is SAAAGT in the germline V gene. The CDR3 consists of 14 residues. As DNA, the CDR3 is TGTGCCAGCAGTTATTGGAAGGTCGTGTTCGGCTACACCTTC. Its translation: CASSYWKVVFGYTF.

This clone has a single count. The V and J genes are TRBV19 and TRBJ1-1, with D hard to call. The CDR3 has 17 amino acids. Germline V lookup: CDR1 LNHDA, CDR2 SQIVND (reference sequence). V lost 7 bases and J lost 1, with 22 bases in between. The CDR3 here is CASKAPVRLTGNTEAFF. As DNA, the CDR3 is TGTGCCAGTAAGGCTCCGGTTAGGCTTACGGGGAACACTGAAGCTTTCTTT.

In DNA form, the CDR3 reads TGTGCCAGCTCCGGGACTAGCGGGAGGGCTACCTACAATGAGCAGTTCTTC. Protein: CASSGTSGRATYNEQFF. The chain carries TRBV2 and TRBJ2-1; 16 bases agree with TRBD2. The length of the CDR3 is 17 residues. V lost 8 bases to trimming and J lost 2 bases; unmatched junction nucleotides: 6. Per the germline V gene, CDR1 is SNHLY and CDR2 is FYNNEI.

The CDR3 spells CASSLRRSGETQYF. The CDR3, as DNA: TGTGCCAGCAGTCTGAGACGGTCTGGGGAGACCCAGTACTTC. This chain joins TRBV27 and TRBJ2-5; no clear D gene. The germline V gene has CDR1 MNHEY and CDR2 SMNVEV (reference sequence). This CDR3 comprises 14 residues. The ends were cut back, 5 bases at V and 5 bases at J, with 15 bases in the middle.

The rearrangement links TRBV28 to TRBJ1-4; D is unresolved. The V end lost 8 bases, the J end lost 3 bases, and 16 bases lay between the germline ends. The CDR3 length is 15 residues. The germline V gene encodes CDR1 MDHEN and CDR2 SYDVKM. CDR3 DNA sequence: TGTGCCAGCCAATACACGGTGGCCGCTAATGAAAAACTGTTTTTT. Its protein product is CASQYTVAANEKLFF.

This CDR3 reads CARSVGLDQPQHF. The CDR3 DNA sequence: TGTGCCAGGTCGGTGGGTTTGGACCAGCCCCAGCATTTT. The chain joins TRBV6-6 to TRBJ1-5, with D unclear. Trimming removed 9 bases at V and 7 bases at J, with 16 bases between. This CDR3 spans 13 amino acids. Germline CDR1 is MNHNY and CDR2 is SVGAGI (reference sequence).

The chain carries TRBV28 and TRBJ2-1; 10 positions agree with TRBD2. The germline gives CDR1 MDHEN, CDR2 SYDVKM. This CDR3 has 15 residues. Losses at the gene ends were 6 bases for V and 4 bases for J; bases not matched to a gene: 6. CDR3 amino acids: CASRPSGREYNEQFF. The CDR3 DNA follows: TGTGCCAGCAGACCGAGCGGGAGGGAGTACAATGAGCAGTTCTTC.